The clone carrying this T cell receptor (beta chain) appeared a few times. Its antigen is as yet unknown. The data were taken from a study of identical twins. Study results and caveats: Models predicted less out-of-frame TCR alpha sharing in monozygotic twins than was found. Weaker excess twin sharing was observed in beta out-of-frame sequences.

Healthy Caucasians supplied all donations. Germline V gene sequence: CDR1 SGHDN, CDR2 FVKESK. CDR3 size: 14 residues. V shed 1 base and J shed 4 bases, with 11 bases lying between them. TCRdb ran MiXCR on the 5' RACE reads and lists one entry per CDR3 protein. The sample includes under 1 million distinct CDR3 sequences, 12% of them seen just once. These sequences were also reported in another study, on yellow fever vaccine responses in identical twins. As reported in that work: Twins reportedly had a vaccine T cell response that seemed partly convergent, partly personalized.

The receptor was isolated from a woman aged 18-35 years in good health. Source material: PBMCs. This chain connects TRBV14 to TRBJ2-7; the D gene is possibly TRBD2 (6 bases). Here the CDR3 DNA reads TGTGCCAGCAGCCAAGTGGGGGGAAGGTACGAGCAGTACTTC. Protein product: CASSQVGGRYEQYF.